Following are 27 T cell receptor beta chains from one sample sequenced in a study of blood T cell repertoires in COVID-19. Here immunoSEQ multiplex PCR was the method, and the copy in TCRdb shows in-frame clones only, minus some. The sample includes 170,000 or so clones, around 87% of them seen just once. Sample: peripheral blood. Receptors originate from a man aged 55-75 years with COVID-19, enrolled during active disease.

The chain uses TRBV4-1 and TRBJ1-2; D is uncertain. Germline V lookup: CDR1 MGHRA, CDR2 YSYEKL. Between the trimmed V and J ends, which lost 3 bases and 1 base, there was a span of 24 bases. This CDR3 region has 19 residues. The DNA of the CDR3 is TGCGCCAGCAGCCACAAAGACGAAGGACTTTCAACCTTTAACTATGGCTACACCTTC. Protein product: CASSHKDEGLSTFNYGYTF.

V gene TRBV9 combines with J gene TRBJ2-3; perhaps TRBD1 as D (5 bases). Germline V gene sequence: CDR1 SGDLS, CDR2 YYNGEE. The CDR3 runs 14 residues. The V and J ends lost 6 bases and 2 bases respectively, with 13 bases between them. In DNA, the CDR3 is TGTGCCAGCACTTCAGGGCTCACCACAGATACGCAGTATTTT. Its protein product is CASTSGLTTDTQYF.

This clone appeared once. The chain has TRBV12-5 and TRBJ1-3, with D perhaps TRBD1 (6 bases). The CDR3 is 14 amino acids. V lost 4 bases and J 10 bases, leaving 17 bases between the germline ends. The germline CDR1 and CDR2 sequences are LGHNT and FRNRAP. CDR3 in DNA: TGTGCTAGTGGTTCAGTCTCGGCCAGGGGTACCATATATTTT. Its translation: CASGSVSARGTIYF.

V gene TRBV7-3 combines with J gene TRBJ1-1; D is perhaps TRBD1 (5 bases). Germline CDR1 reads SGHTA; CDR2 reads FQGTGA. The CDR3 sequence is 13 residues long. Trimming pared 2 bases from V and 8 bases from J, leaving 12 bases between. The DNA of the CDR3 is TGTGCCAGCAGCTTACTTATCCAGGGAGAAGCTTTCTTT. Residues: CASSLLIQGEAFF.

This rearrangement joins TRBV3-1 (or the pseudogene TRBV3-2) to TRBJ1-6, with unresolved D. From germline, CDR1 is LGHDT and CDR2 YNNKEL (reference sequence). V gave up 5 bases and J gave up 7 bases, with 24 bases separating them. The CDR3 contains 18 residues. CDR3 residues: CASSRYSPISYINSPLHF. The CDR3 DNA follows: TGTGCCAGCAGCAGGTACAGTCCCATTTCATACATCAATTCACCCCTCCACTTT.

CDR3 in amino acids: CASSSGLENTEAFF. The DNA for the CDR3 is TGTGCCAGCAGCTCAGGGCTGGAGAACACTGAAGCTTTCTTT. The J gene is TRBJ1-1, the V gene TRBV7-6; TRBD1 is a possible D gene (5 bases). CDR3 length: 14 amino acids. Trimming shortened V by 4 bases and J by 1 base, and 10 bases separated the two germline ends. Germline CDR1 reads SGHVS; CDR2 reads FNYEAQ.

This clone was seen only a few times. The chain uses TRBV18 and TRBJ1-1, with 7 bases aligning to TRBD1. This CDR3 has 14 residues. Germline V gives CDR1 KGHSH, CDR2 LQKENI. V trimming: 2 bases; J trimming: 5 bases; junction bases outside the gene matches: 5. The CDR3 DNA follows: TGTGCCAGCTCACCATCCGACAGGGCAACTGAAGCTTTCTTT. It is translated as CASSPSDRATEAFF.

The CDR3: CASSEAQQGAYEQYF. The DNA for the CDR3 is TGTGCCAGCTCCGAAGCCCAACAGGGGGCCTACGAGCAGTACTTC. This chain connects TRBV18 to TRBJ2-7, with 8 nucleotides matching TRBD1. V was pared by 6 bases and J by 2 bases, with 9 bases of the junction left unmatched. CDR1 and CDR2 (germline): KGHSH, LQKENI. CDR3 size: 15 residues.

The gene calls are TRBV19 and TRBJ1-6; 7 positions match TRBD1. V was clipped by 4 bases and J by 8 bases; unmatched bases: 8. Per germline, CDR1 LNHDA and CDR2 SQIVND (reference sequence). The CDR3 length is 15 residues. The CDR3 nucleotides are TGTGCCAGTAGTACAGGGGGTTTAGAATATTCACCCCTCCACTTT. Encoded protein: CASSTGGLEYSPLHF.

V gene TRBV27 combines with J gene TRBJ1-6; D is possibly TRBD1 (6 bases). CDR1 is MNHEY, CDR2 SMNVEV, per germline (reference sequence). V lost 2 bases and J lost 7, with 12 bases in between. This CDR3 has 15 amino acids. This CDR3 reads CASSLGGHRNSPLHF. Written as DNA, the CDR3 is TGTGCCAGCAGTTTAGGGGGCCATCGAAATTCACCCCTCCACTTT.

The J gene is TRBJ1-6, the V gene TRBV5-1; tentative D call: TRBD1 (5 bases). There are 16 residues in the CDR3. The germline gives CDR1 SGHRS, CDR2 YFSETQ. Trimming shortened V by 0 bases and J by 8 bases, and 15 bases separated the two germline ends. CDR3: CASSLASVRADSPLHF. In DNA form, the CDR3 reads TGCGCCAGCAGCTTGGCCAGTGTCAGGGCGGATTCACCCCTCCACTTT.

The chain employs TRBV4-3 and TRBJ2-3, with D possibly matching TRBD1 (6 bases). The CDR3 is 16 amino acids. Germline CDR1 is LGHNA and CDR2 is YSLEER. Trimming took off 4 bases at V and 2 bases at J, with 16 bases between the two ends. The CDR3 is CASSREVGATTDTQYF. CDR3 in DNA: TGCGCCAGCAGCCGAGAGGTGGGGGCGACCACAGATACGCAGTATTTT.

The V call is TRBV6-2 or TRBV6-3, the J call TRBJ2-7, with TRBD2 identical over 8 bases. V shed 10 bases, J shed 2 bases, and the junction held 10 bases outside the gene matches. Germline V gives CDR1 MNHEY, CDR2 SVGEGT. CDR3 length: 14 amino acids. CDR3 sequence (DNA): TGTGCCACCAGCGGGGGACTCCACGCCTACGAGCAGTACTTC. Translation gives CATSGGLHAYEQYF.

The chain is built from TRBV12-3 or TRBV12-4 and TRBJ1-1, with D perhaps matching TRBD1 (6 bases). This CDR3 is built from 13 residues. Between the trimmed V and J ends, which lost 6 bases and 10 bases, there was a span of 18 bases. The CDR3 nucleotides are TGTGCCAGCAGGCCTCAATCTGCGACAGGAGCTTTCTTT. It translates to CASRPQSATGAFF.

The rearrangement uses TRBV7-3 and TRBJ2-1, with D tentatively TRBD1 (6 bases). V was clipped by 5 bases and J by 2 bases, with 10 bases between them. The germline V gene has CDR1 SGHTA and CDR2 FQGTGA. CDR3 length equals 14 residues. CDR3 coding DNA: TGTGCCAGCAGCGATGGACAGCCCTACAATGAGCAGTTCTTC. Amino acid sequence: CASSDGQPYNEQFF.

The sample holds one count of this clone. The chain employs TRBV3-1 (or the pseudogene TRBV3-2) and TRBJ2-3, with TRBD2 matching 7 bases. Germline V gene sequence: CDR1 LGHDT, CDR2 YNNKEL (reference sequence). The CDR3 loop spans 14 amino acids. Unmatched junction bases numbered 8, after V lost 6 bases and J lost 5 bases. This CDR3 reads CASRHGGRGDTQYF. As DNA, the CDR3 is TGTGCCAGCAGACACGGGGGGAGAGGAGATACGCAGTATTTT.

The CDR3 region has the DNA TGTGCCACCAGGGGGAGCGGGAGGCTGCTAGAGACCCAGTACTTC. Translating gives CATRGSGRLLETQYF. The genes are TRBV19 and TRBJ2-5; 9 nucleotides agree with TRBD2. The trim removed 10 bases at V and 4 bases at J, leaving 13 bases unmatched. This CDR3 comprises 15 residues. The germline gives CDR1 LNHDA, CDR2 SQIVND (reference sequence). Looking up the rest from reference TRBV19 and TRBJ2-5 gives the full variable domain: DGGITQSPKYLFRKEGQNVTLSCEQNLNHDAMYWYRQDPGQGLRLIYYSQIVNDFQKGDIAEGYSVSREKKESFPLTVTSAQKNPTAFYLCATRGSGRLLETQYFGPGTRLLVL.

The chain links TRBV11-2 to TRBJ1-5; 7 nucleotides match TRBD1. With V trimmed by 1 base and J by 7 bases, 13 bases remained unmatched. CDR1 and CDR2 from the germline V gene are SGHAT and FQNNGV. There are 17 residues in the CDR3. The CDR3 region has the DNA TGTGCCAGCAGCTTAGTGGGTGGACACAGGGGTGAACAGCCCCAGCATTTT. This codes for CASSLVGGHRGEQPQHF.

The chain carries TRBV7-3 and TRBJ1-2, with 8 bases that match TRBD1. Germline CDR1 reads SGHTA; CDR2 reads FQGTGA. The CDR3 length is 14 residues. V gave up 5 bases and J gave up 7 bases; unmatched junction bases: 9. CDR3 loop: CASSATGGKGGYTF. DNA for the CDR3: TGTGCCAGCAGCGCCACAGGGGGGAAGGGTGGCTACACCTTC.

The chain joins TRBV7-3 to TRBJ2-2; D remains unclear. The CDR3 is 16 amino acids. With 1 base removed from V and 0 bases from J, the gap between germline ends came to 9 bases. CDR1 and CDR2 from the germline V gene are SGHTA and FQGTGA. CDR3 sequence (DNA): TGTGCCAGCAGCTTAAATCAAGGAGCGAACACCGGGGAGCTGTTTTTT. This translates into CASSLNQGANTGELFF.

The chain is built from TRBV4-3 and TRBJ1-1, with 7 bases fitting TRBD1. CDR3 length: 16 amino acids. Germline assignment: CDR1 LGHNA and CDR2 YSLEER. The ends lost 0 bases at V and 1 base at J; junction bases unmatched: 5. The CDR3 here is CASSQDYGTENTEAFF. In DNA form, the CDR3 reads TGCGCCAGCAGCCAAGATTATGGGACAGAGAACACTGAAGCTTTCTTT.

The CDR3 region has the DNA TGTGCCAGCAGTCGGAGGGCCTACGAGCAGTACTTC. This encodes CASSRRAYEQYF. The chain carries TRBV2 and TRBJ2-7; possibly TRBD2 for D (6 bases). The V end lost 5 bases, the J end lost 2 bases, and 7 bases lay between the germline ends. The germline CDR1 and CDR2 sequences are SNHLY and FYNNEI. This CDR3 has 12 residues.

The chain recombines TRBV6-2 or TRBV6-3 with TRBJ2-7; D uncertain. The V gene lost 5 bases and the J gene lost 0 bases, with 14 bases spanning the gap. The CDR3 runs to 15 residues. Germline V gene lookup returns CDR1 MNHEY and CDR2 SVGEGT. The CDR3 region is CASSPRQVSSYEQYF. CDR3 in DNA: TGTGCCAGCAGTCCACGCCAGGTGAGCTCCTACGAGCAGTACTTC.

The chain's CDR3 is CASSPRTGTEAFF. The CDR3 coding sequence is TGTGCCAGCAGCCCCCGGACAGGGACTGAAGCTTTCTTT. V is TRBV7-9 and J is TRBJ1-1, with TRBD1 matching 8 bases. The ends lost 5 bases at V and 5 bases at J; junction bases unmatched: 4. The CDR3 totals 13 residues. In germline, CDR1 is SEHNR, CDR2 FQNEAQ (reference sequence).

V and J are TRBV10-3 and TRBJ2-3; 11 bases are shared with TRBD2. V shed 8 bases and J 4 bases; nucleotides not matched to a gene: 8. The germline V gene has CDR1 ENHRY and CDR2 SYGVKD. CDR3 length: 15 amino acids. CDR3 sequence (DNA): TGTGCCATCTCCCTCGGTAGCGGGGGGGCAGATACGCAGTATTTT. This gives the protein CAISLGSGGADTQYF.

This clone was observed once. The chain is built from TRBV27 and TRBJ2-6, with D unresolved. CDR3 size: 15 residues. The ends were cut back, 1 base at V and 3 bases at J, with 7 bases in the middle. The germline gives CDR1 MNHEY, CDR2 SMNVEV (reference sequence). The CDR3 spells CASSLFRVGANVLTF. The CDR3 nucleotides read TGTGCCAGCAGTTTATTCCGGGTTGGGGCCAACGTCCTGACTTTC.

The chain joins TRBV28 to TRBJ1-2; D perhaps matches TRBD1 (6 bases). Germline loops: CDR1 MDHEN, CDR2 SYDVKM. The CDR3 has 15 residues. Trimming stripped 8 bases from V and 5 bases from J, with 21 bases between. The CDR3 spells CASRETPRGIYGYTF. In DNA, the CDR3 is TGTGCCAGCCGAGAAACCCCCAGGGGAATTTATGGCTACACCTTC.